The 18 T cell receptor beta chains reported below all come from one sample, sequenced in a study of T cell responses to AZD1222 COVID-19 vaccine. Repertoires were generated with immunoSEQ multiplex PCR, while TCRdb's copy carries only in-frame clones and drops some. The sample holds some 86,000 clones; about 78% are singletons and the top ten take around a fifth. The sample in question was peripheral blood, obtained on day 0 of AZD1222 vaccination. The origin of the receptors is an adult in good health.

This chain uses TRBV5-4 with TRBJ2-3; no firm D call. V lost 4 bases, J lost 0 bases, and 12 bases lay in between. Germline V lookup: CDR1 SGHNT, CDR2 YYREEE (reference sequence). This CDR3 is built from 15 residues. DNA of the CDR3: TGTGCCAGCAGCCAGGTCAGCCGCAGCACAGATACGCAGTATTTT. This translates into CASSQVSRSTDTQYF.

The J gene is TRBJ1-5, the V gene TRBV6-1; D is ambiguous. Per germline, CDR1 MNHNS and CDR2 SASEGT. CDR3 length equals 14 residues. Trimming removed 3 bases at V and 5 bases at J, with 11 bases between. CDR3 sequence: CASSEQGWDQPQHF. CDR3 coding DNA: TGTGCCAGCAGTGAGCAAGGTTGGGATCAGCCCCAGCATTTT.

The rearrangement links TRBV10-3 to TRBJ2-5; 10 nucleotides line up with TRBD2. V trimming: 3 bases; J trimming: 5 bases; junction bases outside the gene matches: 3. There are 14 residues in the CDR3. Germline-derived CDR1 and CDR2 are ENHRY and SYGVKD. The CDR3 reads CAISDLAGVETQYF. CDR3 DNA sequence: TGTGCCATCAGTGACCTAGCGGGAGTCGAGACCCAGTACTTC.

The CDR3 bases are TGTGCCAGCAGCTTCGGGACGGTAGGGACCGGGGAGCTGTTTTTT. This encodes CASSFGTVGTGELFF. This chain links TRBV7-6 with TRBJ2-2; D could derive from TRBD1 or TRBD2 (5 bases each). Trimming cost V 3 bases and J 5 bases, with 13 bases left between them. CDR3 length: 15 residues. The germline V gene encodes CDR1 SGHVS and CDR2 FNYEAQ.

This chain links TRBV7-8 with TRBJ1-6; no reliable D call. This CDR3 has 15 amino acids. V lost 1 base to trimming and J lost 7 bases, with 11 bases between them. The germline V gene has CDR1 SGHVS and CDR2 FQNEAQ. This CDR3 is CASSLVRHYNSPLHF. CDR3 nucleotides: TGTGCCAGCAGCTTAGTTAGGCATTACAATTCACCCCTCCACTTT.

Comment on this clone: Sequence at one end of the junction differs from germline and may be a read error. This chain joins TRBV5-1 and TRBJ2-5; D ambiguous. Germline lookup yields CDR1 SGHRS and CDR2 YFSETQ. This CDR3 contains 14 residues. CDR3 DNA sequence: TGCGCCAGCACCTTGGGTTCGTGGCAAGAGACCCAGTACTTC. Translation: CASTLGSWQETQYF.

This clone was seen a few times. The chain joins TRBV12-3 or TRBV12-4 to TRBJ2-7; TRBD2 matches 9 bases. The CDR3 has 13 amino acids. After removal of 8 bases from V and 5 bases from J, the junction contained 7 bases not matched to a gene. CDR3 loop: CASGVSGSHEQYF. The CDR3 DNA is TGTGCCAGCGGCGTTAGCGGGAGCCACGAGCAGTACTTC.

The rearrangement joins TRBV5-4 to TRBJ1-2; D gene unclear. The V end was cut by 3 bases, the J end by 8 bases, with 14 bases between. The V gene's germline CDR1 is SGHNT and CDR2 YYREEE (reference sequence). There are 13 residues in the CDR3. CDR3 nucleotides: TGTGCCAGCAGCTCAGTCATAGCGCCCGGCTACACCTTC. Protein product: CASSSVIAPGYTF.

This chain connects TRBV7-9 to TRBJ1-4; 8 nucleotides agree with TRBD1. With V trimmed by 5 bases and J by 4 bases, 3 bases remained unmatched. Germline CDR1 SEHNR, CDR2 FQNEAQ (reference sequence). CDR3 length: 14 residues. For the CDR3, the DNA is TGTGCCAGCAGCGTCGGACAGGGTAATGAAAAACTGTTTTTT. As protein: CASSVGQGNEKLFF.

The chain is built from TRBV5-1 and TRBJ2-1, with D possibly matching TRBD1 (5 bases). The CDR3 length is 14 residues. Germline V gene sequence: CDR1 SGHRS, CDR2 YFSETQ. The germline V and J ends were trimmed by 6 bases and 8 bases, with 18 bases remaining between them. The CDR3 DNA follows: TGCGCCAGCACAGTAGCAGGAAGGGGCGATGAGCAGTTCTTC. Protein product: CASTVAGRGDEQFF.

This clone was detected only once. The V call is TRBV7-2, the J call TRBJ2-5; possibly TRBD1 for D (5 bases). The CDR3 spans 14 residues. CDR1 is SGHTA and CDR2 is FQGNSA in the germline V gene. The V and J ends lost 3 bases and 1 base respectively, with 9 bases between them. As DNA, the CDR3 is TGTGCCAGCAGCTTCCCAGGGTCCCAAGAGACCCAGTACTTC. As protein: CASSFPGSQETQYF.

The chain links TRBV5-1 to TRBJ2-4; possible D gene TRBD2, 6 bases. Trimming took off 2 bases at V and 0 bases at J, with 12 bases between the two ends. Per the germline V gene, CDR1 is SGHRS and CDR2 is YFSETQ. The CDR3 totals 16 residues. The DNA of the CDR3 is TGCGCCAGCAGCTTCGGGCAGGGACTAGCCAAAAACATTCAGTACTTC. This encodes CASSFGQGLAKNIQYF. Full variable domain (rest looked up from reference TRBV5-1 and TRBJ2-4): KAGVTQTPRYLIKTRGQQVTLSCSPISGHRSVSWYQQTPGQGLQFLFEYFSETQRNKGNFPGRFSGRQFSNSRSEMNVSTLELGDSALYLCASSFGQGLAKNIQYFGAGTRLSVL.

The rearrangement links TRBV15 to TRBJ2-1, with TRBD2 matching over 11 bases. Germline lookup yields CDR1 LNHNV and CDR2 YYDKDF (reference sequence). The CDR3 runs 18 residues. J gave up 5 bases and V 1 base, and 10 bases lay outside the gene matches. The CDR3 sequence: CATSRGGTSGSKDNEQFF. The CDR3 DNA is TGTGCCACCAGCAGAGGGGGTACTAGCGGGAGTAAGGACAATGAGCAGTTCTTC. Drawing the rest from reference TRBV15 and TRBJ2-1, the complete variable domain is DAMVIQNPRYQVTQFGKPVTLSCSQTLNHNVMYWYQQKSSQAPKLLFHYYDKDFNNEADTPDNFQSRRPNTSFCFLDIRSPGLGDTAMYLCATSRGGTSGSKDNEQFFGPGTRLTVL.

This chain connects TRBV5-6 to TRBJ1-3, with D possibly matching TRBD1 (5 bases). V was cut by 4 bases and J by 3 bases, with 11 bases left in between. In germline, CDR1 is SGHDT, CDR2 YYEEEE. The CDR3 is 14 residues long. The CDR3 sequence is CASSGRRVGNTIYF. The CDR3 region has the DNA TGTGCCAGCAGCGGACGCAGGGTTGGAAACACCATATATTTT. Variable domain in full (rest from reference TRBV5-6 and TRBJ1-3): DAGVTQSPTHLIKTRGQQVTLRCSPKSGHDTVSWYQQALGQGPQFIFQYYEEEERQRGNFPDRFSGHQFPNYSSELNVNALLLGDSALYLCASSGRRVGNTIYFGEGSWLTVV.

This chain connects TRBV5-1 to TRBJ2-3, with a tentative D call TRBD2 (6 bases). Germline V gene sequence: CDR1 SGHRS, CDR2 YFSETQ. This CDR3 region has 15 residues. Trimming cost V 4 bases and J 0 bases, with 12 bases left between them. CDR3 nucleotides: TGCGCCAGCAGCGCACTAGCTACTAGCACAGATACGCAGTATTTT. Residues: CASSALATSTDTQYF.

The chain recombines TRBV4-2 with TRBJ1-2; no firm D call. This CDR3 comprises 16 residues. Germline V gives CDR1 LGHNA, CDR2 YNFKEQ. Deletions cut 0 bases from V and 2 bases from J, with 13 bases between. CDR3 sequence (DNA): TGTGCCAGCAGCCAAGAACCAGCCAGCTTGAACTATGGCTACACCTTC. Translated: CASSQEPASLNYGYTF.

This clone was observed a handful of times. V usage is TRBV4-1 and J usage is TRBJ2-5, with D hard to call. Germline CDR1 is MGHRA and CDR2 is YSYEKL. The V gene lost 1 base and the J gene lost 1 base, with 7 bases spanning the gap. This CDR3 spans 14 amino acids. CDR3 residues: CASSQVGIQETQYF. CDR3 bases: TGCGCCAGCAGCCAAGTGGGGATCCAAGAGACCCAGTACTTC.

This clone was recorded only once. In nucleotides, the CDR3 is TGTGCCAGCAGCAAACAGGGCATTGTGAACAATGAGCAGTTCTTC. It yields the protein CASSKQGIVNNEQFF. The chain carries TRBV7-2 and TRBJ2-1, with a possible D match to TRBD1 (6 bases). Trimming shortened V by 5 bases and J by 5 bases, and 16 bases separated the two germline ends. CDR1 and CDR2 (germline): SGHTA, FQGNSA. The CDR3 length is 15 residues.